Listed below are T cell receptor beta chains from one sample, sequenced in a study of TIL therapy for anti-PD-1-resistant metastatic lung cancer. TCRdb keeps only in-frame clones here, not all; method: immunoSEQ multiplex PCR. In the table there are about 50,000 clones, approximately 70% of which are singletons. This specimen consisted of tumor tissue, obtained at baseline. These TCRs come from a person between 25 and 79 years old with non-small cell lung cancer. The CDR3 runs from the conserved cysteine through the conserved F or W. D genes are given only for firm matches. Expanded clones are given a class, and other clones once, few, many or no size at all.

V gene	clone size	J gene	D gene	CDR3 DNA	CDR3 protein
TRBV11-3	NA	TRBJ1-4	NA	TGTGCCAGCAGCTTAGTTTGGGAACCGGGTGGGAAACTGTTTTTT	CASSLVWEPGGKLFF
TRBV9	NA	TRBJ1-4	NA	TGTGCCAGCAGCCGGAATGAAAAACTGTTTTTT	CASSRNEKLFF
TRBV30	NA	TRBJ2-5	NA	TGTGCCTGGAGTGCTGCGCCCCGGTACCAAGAGACCCAGTACTTC	CAWSAAPRYQETQYF
TRBV11-1	few	TRBJ1-2	NA	TGTGCCAGCAGCTTCTACGGGGGTAACTATGGCTACACCTTC	CASSFYGGNYGYTF
TRBV30	NA	TRBJ2-5	TRBD2	TGTGCCTGGAGTGTACGCGGGGGTAGTAAGACCCAGTACTTC	CAWSVRGGSKTQYF
TRBV5-1	few	TRBJ2-2	NA	TGCGCCAGCAGCTTGGAGGCACAGGTCAACACCGGGGAGCTGTTTTTT	CASSLEAQVNTGELFF
TRBV9	NA	TRBJ2-1	TRBD1	TGTGCCAGCAGCGTCCAGGGTGGGGGGACAGGCAATGAGCAGTTCTTC	CASSVQGGGTGNEQFF
TRBV28	NA	TRBJ2-3	NA	TGTGCCAGCAGCTACGGGGGAGGATCCACAGATACGCAGTATTTT	CASSYGGGSTDTQYF
TRBV27	NA	TRBJ2-5	NA	TGTGCCACCGGGACCGCAGGAGAGACCCAGTACTTC	CATGTAGETQYF
TRBV11-2	many	TRBJ2-7	TRBD2	TGTGCCAGCAGCTTATATGTGGGAGGGCCTAACTACGAGCAGTACTTC	CASSLYVGGPNYEQYF
TRBV7-9	NA	TRBJ2-7	TRBD2	TGTGCCAGCAGCTCCCCACGTAGCTACGGGGAGGGCCGCTACGAGCAGTACTTC	CASSSPRSYGEGRYEQYF
TRBV7-3	NA	TRBJ1-1	NA	TGTGCCAGCAGCTTAACAGCGGCAGCTAACACTGAAGCTTTCTTT	CASSLTAAANTEAFF
TRBV30	few	TRBJ1-3	TRBD1	TGTGCCTGGAGTGTACGGGGACAGAGACTATTCTCTGGAAACACCATATATTTT	CAWSVRGQRLFSGNTIYF
TRBV30	NA	TRBJ1-2	NA	TGTGCCTGGAGTTCCGGGGCTAACTATGGCTACACCTTC	CAWSSGANYGYTF
TRBV28	NA	TRBJ2-7	NA	TGTGCCAGCAGTTTTGGGGACGGGTGGTACGAGCAGTACTTC	CASSFGDGWYEQYF
TRBV7-8	NA	TRBJ2-7	NA	TGTGCCAGCAGGGGGAGCTCCTACGAGCAGTACTTC	CASRGSSYEQYF
TRBV7-9	once	TRBJ1-4	TRBD1	TGTGCCAGCAGCTCCGACAGACAGGGGGCGGCTGAAAAACTGTTTTTT	CASSSDRQGAAEKLFF
TRBV29-1	NA	TRBJ1-1	NA	TGCAGCGGCTGTGAGGCCATGAACACTGAAGCTTTCTTT	CSGCEAMNTEAFF
TRBV9	NA	TRBJ1-2	TRBD1	TGTGCCAGCAGCGCGCAAACAGGGGGTGCTGGCTACACCTTC	CASSAQTGGAGYTF
TRBV11-2	once	TRBJ2-1	NA	TGTGCCAGCAACCCAGTACGGACGAATGAGCAGTTCTTC	CASNPVRTNEQFF